What follows is one T cell receptor beta chain and its context. The antigen remains undetermined. The CDR3 extends over 17 amino acids. Germline V lookup: CDR1 MGHDK, CDR2 SYGVNS. Trimming stripped 2 bases from V and 1 base from J, with 17 bases between. PCR employed 60 Vbeta and 13 Jbeta primers. Only in-frame clones appear in the TCRdb table, and some are missing; sequencing was by immunoSEQ multiplex PCR. The sample's table shows some 200,000 clones. The data were taken from a study of cytomegalovirus exposure and HLA in healthy donors. The study, taken as a whole, reports: TCR beta sequences reportedly predicted most subjects' HLA-A and HLA-B alleles accurately. Reports credit the classifier with highly specific, highly sensitive diagnosis of cytomegalovirus status. Researchers catalogued approximately 160 TCR beta chains as cytomegalovirus-associated.

The chain uses TRBV25-1 and TRBJ1-1; tentative D call: TRBD1 (5 bases). This clonotype originated in a boy between 10 and 17 years old in good health and CMV-seronegative. Input material: PBMCs. CDR3 sequence reads: CASSERRQPTGNTEAFF. The CDR3 DNA sequence: TGTGCCAGCAGTGAACGCCGACAGCCGACGGGGAACACTGAAGCTTTCTTT.